What follows describes a single TCR beta chain. The record originates from a study of blood T cell repertoires in COVID-19. For the study at large: The cDNA or gDNA used as material had been derived from T cells, B-cell-depleted T cells, or PBMCs.

In the authors' workflow: Amplification of reference gene primers provided the estimated nucleated cell counts. Method: immunoSEQ multiplex PCR; TCRdb's copy keeps in-frame clones and lacks some. V and J calls and clone size are given by that table; D and trimming were obtained from the DNA. The repertoire consists of a few hundred thousand clones, with more than 75% occurring once and the leading ten covering 0.99%. The length of the CDR3 is 13 residues. Trimming removed 1 base at V and 7 bases at J, with 7 bases between. Per the germline V gene, CDR1 is SGHNT and CDR2 is YENEEA. The origin of this receptor is a woman in her 40s who had recovered from COVID-19. J is TRBJ2-2 and V is TRBV11-3; D not certain. Sequencing was carried out using peripheral blood. The CDR3 sequence is CASSLGPVGELFF. In nucleotides, the CDR3 is TGTGCCAGCAGCTTAGGTCCGGTCGGGGAGCTGTTTTTT.